The sequence of this T cell receptor (beta chain) was determined in a study of blood T cells in healthy people across ages. General study findings and limits: Donor CMV status, an unknown factor, possibly confounded changes in expanded clonotypes.

CDR1 is SGHDT and CDR2 is YYEEEE in the germline V gene. There are 14 residues in the CDR3. Trimming removed 1 base from V and 4 bases from J, with 10 bases in between. Note on this clonotype: Its specificity is unknown.

Alongside a J-beta primer mix, a sample-barcoded 5' primer served in a second PCR lasting roughly 7 to 11 cycles. TCRdb reprocessed the 5' RACE reads via MiXCR and lists one record per CDR3 protein. The table includes roughly 900,000 distinct CDR3 sequences, roughly 26% detected once. This chain connects TRBV5-6 to TRBJ2-3, with D possibly TRBD1 on 5 matching bases. The receptor was isolated from an elderly woman in good health. Sample: blood. This CDR3 is CASSLLLGADTQYF. The CDR3, as DNA: TGTGCCAGCAGCTTGCTTCTAGGGGCAGATACGCAGTATTTT.